The rows below give T cell receptor beta chains drawn from one sample of a study of control samples from healthy donors and cancer patients. Using immunoSEQ multiplex PCR, the repertoire was profiled, and TCRdb retains in-frame clones only, with some absent. The listing records around 190,000 clones. Material for sequencing was blood. These receptor sequences come from a woman in her 30s in good health. Each CDR3 is given with its conserved first and last residue. Fields, in order: J gene, D gene, V gene, CDR3 length, CDR3 protein, CDR3 DNA. The D gene is left open where the match is weak.

>TRBJ2-3|TRBD2|TRBV5-1|15
CASSRGLEIPDTQYF
TGCGCCAGCAGCAGGGGACTAGAGATTCCAGATACGCAGTATTTT
>TRBJ2-7|TRBD1|TRBV5-1|14
CASSPPTGSYEQYF
TGCGCCAGCAGCCCTCCGACAGGGTCCTACGAGCAGTACTTC
>TRBJ1-4|NA|TRBV9|15
CASSPRLYQVEKLFF
TGTGCCAGCAGCCCTAGACTATACCAGGTGGAAAAACTGTTTTTT
>TRBJ1-1|NA|TRBV15|14
CATSLTGQGFKAFF
TGTGCCACCAGCCTTACAGGGCAAGGGTTTAAAGCTTTCTTT
>TRBJ2-5|TRBD2|TRBV11-2|16
CASSSLLAGGVKTQYF
TGTGCCAGCAGCTCTTTACTAGCGGGGGGCGTGAAGACCCAGTACTTC
>TRBJ2-2|NA|TRBV29-1|12
CSVVRGPGELFF
TGCAGCGTTGTTAGGGGACCCGGGGAGCTGTTTTTT
>TRBJ1-1|NA|TRBV9|15
CASSIAQGRDTEAFF
TGTGCCAGCAGCATAGCCCAGGGTAGGGACACTGAAGCTTTCTTT
>TRBJ1-2|NA|TRBV6-1|13
CASSEIQLDGYTF
TGTGCCAGCAGTGAAATTCAACTAGACGGCTACACCTTC
>TRBJ2-6|NA|TRBV4-3|19
CASSQRDGEEISGANVLTF
TGCGCCAGCAGCCAACGGGACGGTGAGGAAATTTCTGGGGCCAACGTCCTGACTTTC
>TRBJ1-1|NA|TRBV19|16
CASSRQASKLNTEAFF
TGTGCCAGTAGTAGACAGGCCTCCAAGTTGAACACTGAAGCTTTCTTT
>TRBJ2-3|NA|TRBV4-1|16
CASSQDGRGRPDTQYF
TGCGCCAGCAGCCAAGATGGGAGGGGGCGCCCAGATACGCAGTATTTT
>TRBJ2-3|TRBD2|TRBV6-4|15
CASSPSGGASKAQYF
TGTGCCAGCAGTCCCAGCGGGGGGGCATCAAAGGCGCAGTATTTT
>TRBJ2-5|TRBD1|TRBV5-1|15
CASSLVGQGKETQYF
TGCGCCAGCAGCTTGGTGGGACAGGGTAAAGAGACCCAGTACTTC
>TRBJ2-6|NA|TRBV6-5|15
CASSSQGTGANVLTF
TGTGCCAGCAGTTCGCAGGGCACTGGGGCCAACGTCCTGACTTTC
>TRBJ2-5|TRBD2|TRBV4-1|17
CASSQGRLAGGQETQYF
TGCGCCAGCAGCCAAGGCCGACTAGCGGGGGGTCAAGAGACCCAGTACTTC
>TRBJ2-5|NA|TRBV28|15
CASSFWTVYQETQYF
TGTGCCAGCAGTTTTTGGACAGTATACCAAGAGACCCAGTACTTC
>TRBJ1-1|NA|TRBV7-8|14
CASSSGPGPKEAFF
TGTGCCAGCAGCTCCGGCCCGGGACCTAAAGAAGCTTTCTTT
>TRBJ1-6|NA|TRBV5-5|13
CASSLGPNSPLHF
TGTGCCAGCAGCTTGGGTCCTAATTCACCCCTCCACTTT
>TRBJ2-3|NA|TRBV7-3|14
CASSSTGEEDTQYF
TGTGCCAGCAGCTCGACAGGAGAGGAAGATACGCAGTATTTT
>TRBJ2-5|NA|TRBV11-2|15
CASSLRGPSGETQYF
TGTGCCAGCAGCTTAAGGGGCCCTTCGGGAGAGACCCAGTACTTC
>TRBJ2-5|NA|TRBV5-4|11
CASSGSETQYF
TGTGCCAGCAGCGGCTCGGAGACCCAGTACTTC
>TRBJ2-7|TRBD1|TRBV2|14
CASNVGGALYEQYF
TGTGCCAGTAACGTAGGGGGCGCTTTGTACGAGCAGTACTTC
>TRBJ1-2|NA|TRBV3-1/TRBV3-2|15
CASSQGTFFNYGYTF
TGTGCCAGCAGCCAAGGGACTTTCTTTAACTATGGCTACACCTTC
>TRBJ1-1|NA|TRBV28|15
CASSFPIRPNTEAFF
TGTGCCAGCAGTTTTCCAATAAGACCAAACACTGAAGCTTTCTTT
>TRBJ2-3|NA|TRBV29-1|14
CSVEGIRVTDTQYF
TGCAGCGTTGAAGGGATTAGAGTAACAGATACGCAGTATTTT
>TRBJ1-4|TRBD1|TRBV28|15
CASSPRGQVYEKLFF
TGTGCCAGCAGCCCCCGGGGACAGGTCTATGAAAAACTGTTTTTT
>TRBJ2-7|NA|TRBV7-9|14
CASSFSDGRYEQYF
TGTGCCAGCAGCTTTTCGGACGGTCGTTACGAGCAGTACTTC
>TRBJ2-7|TRBD1|TRBV30|14
CAWSLRDRVYEQYF
TGTGCCTGGAGCCTCCGGGACAGGGTCTACGAGCAGTACTTC
>TRBJ1-2|TRBD1|TRBV27|13
CATSGQGYYGYTF
TGTGCCACCTCGGGACAGGGGTACTATGGCTACACCTTC
>TRBJ1-3|NA|TRBV5-1|15
CASRQDSSSGNTIYF
TGCGCCAGCAGACAGGACAGTAGCTCTGGAAACACCATATATTTT
>TRBJ2-1|NA|TRBV18|13
CASSPRQTNEQFF
TGTGCCAGCTCACCAAGACAGACTAATGAGCAGTTCTTC
>TRBJ2-5|NA|TRBV21-1|16
CASILLSSGGAGTQYF
TGTGCCAGCATCCTCTTATCTAGCGGGGGGGCCGGGACCCAGTACTTC
>TRBJ2-7|TRBD1|TRBV24-1|14
CATSDTGDSYEQYF
TGTGCCACCAGTGATACAGGGGATTCCTACGAGCAGTACTTC
>TRBJ1-5|NA|TRBV4-1|16
CASSQGKASGNQPQHF
TGCGCCAGCAGCCAGGGGAAGGCCTCTGGAAATCAGCCCCAGCATTTT
>TRBJ2-3|TRBD2|TRBV6-4|15
CASSDSSGGADTQYF
TGTGCCAGCAGTGACTCTAGCGGGGGGGCAGATACGCAGTATTTT
>TRBJ1-6|NA|TRBV10-3|14
CAISRDNEGSPLHF
TGTGCCATCAGTCGGGACAATGAGGGTTCACCCCTCCACTTT
>TRBJ2-3|NA|TRBV10-3|15
CAISEPSVPTDTQYF
TGTGCCATCAGTGAGCCCAGCGTTCCCACAGATACGCAGTATTTT